The 25 T cell receptor beta chains in this list originate from one sample, sequenced in a study of blood T cell repertoires in COVID-19. This table comes from immunoSEQ multiplex PCR, and its TCRdb copy is limited to in-frame clones, with some not included. The sample records 80,000 to 100,000 clones, 74% being singletons. Specimen: peripheral blood. The receptors were gathered from a man between 65 and 85 years old with COVID-19, enrolled during active disease.

The V call is TRBV13, the J call TRBJ2-1; maybe TRBD2 (5 bases). The V end lost 2 bases, the J end lost 2 bases, and 13 bases lay between the germline ends. CDR1 and CDR2 from the germline V gene are PRHDT and FYEKMQ (reference sequence). The CDR3 spans 16 residues. CDR3 sequence: CASSLYPAEPYNEQFF. The CDR3 bases are TGTGCCAGCAGCTTATATCCAGCGGAGCCCTACAATGAGCAGTTCTTC.

The chain has TRBV7-2 and TRBJ2-1, with 14 bases that match TRBD2. Per germline, CDR1 SGHTA and CDR2 FQGNSA. V lost 5 bases, J lost 9 bases, and 6 bases stayed unmatched. The CDR3 is 15 residues long. CDR3 loop: CASSPGLAGGIEQFF. The CDR3 DNA reads TGTGCCAGCAGCCCCGGACTAGCGGGAGGAATTGAGCAGTTCTTC.

This clone was seen a single time. CDR3 in amino acids: CASSSSGWLAGVSTGELFF. CDR3 nucleotides: TGTGCCAGCAGCTCCAGCGGGTGGCTAGCGGGAGTTAGCACCGGGGAGCTGTTTTTT. V usage is TRBV11-2 and J usage is TRBJ2-2; 10 nucleotides align to TRBD2. J gave up 4 bases and V 4 bases, and 15 bases lay outside the gene matches. There are 19 residues in the CDR3. Looked up from germline, CDR1 is SGHAT and CDR2 is FQNNGV.

This clone has more than one count but fewer than ten. The V call is TRBV6-1, the J call TRBJ2-1; D gene uncertain. Germline V CDR1 and CDR2: MNHNS, SASEGT. The CDR3 extends over 12 amino acids. V lost 3 bases to trimming and J lost 16 bases, with 16 bases between them. The CDR3 DNA reads as TGTGCCAGCAGTGAGAGTAGTAGCCGGTTTTTCTTC. It codes for CASSESSSRFFF.

The gene calls are TRBV7-2 and TRBJ2-7; possible D gene TRBD1, 5 bases. From germline, CDR1 is SGHTA and CDR2 FQGNSA. The CDR3 consists of 12 residues. The V gene lost 3 bases and the J gene lost 7 bases, with 10 bases spanning the gap. The CDR3 coding sequence is TGTGCCAGCAGCTTTTCTCCAGGGGAGCAGTACTTC. Translation gives CASSFSPGEQYF.

The sample holds one count of this clone. V is TRBV5-4 and J is TRBJ2-5, with D possibly TRBD2 on 6 matching bases. The V end was cut by 2 bases, the J end by 7 bases, with 12 bases between. The CDR3 sequence is 13 residues long. Germline V gene data show CDR1 as SGHNT and CDR2 as YYREEE (reference sequence). CDR3 residues: CASSLGGEATQYF. The CDR3 DNA sequence: TGTGCCAGCAGCTTAGGCGGGGAGGCGACCCAGTACTTC.

The rearrangement uses TRBV4-2 and TRBJ2-7, with D possibly TRBD1 on 6 matching bases. There are 14 residues in the CDR3. Germline values: CDR1 LGHNA, CDR2 YNFKEQ. The V and J ends lost 3 bases and 5 bases respectively, with 14 bases between them. The CDR3 DNA follows: TGTGCCAGCAGCCAGGGAACAGGGTTTGACGAGCAGTACTTC. This encodes CASSQGTGFDEQYF.

The chain joins TRBV27 to TRBJ2-7; tentative D call: TRBD1 (6 bases). CDR1 is MNHEY, CDR2 SMNVEV, per germline (reference sequence). V was shortened by 2 bases and J by 7 bases, with 12 bases between the two germline ends. CDR3 length: 13 amino acids. CDR3 sequence: CASSLRAGDEQYF. In DNA, the CDR3 is TGTGCCAGCAGTTTAAGGGCAGGGGATGAGCAGTACTTC.

The chain employs TRBV5-1 and TRBJ1-4; the D is unclear. Germline CDR1 and CDR2: SGHRS and YFSETQ. This CDR3 is built from 14 residues. Deletions cut 5 bases from V and 0 bases from J, with 8 bases between. CDR3 sequence reads: CASRVAATNEKLFF. The CDR3, as DNA: TGCGCCAGCAGAGTGGCGGCAACTAATGAAAAACTGTTTTTT.

J is TRBJ2-3 and V is TRBV23-1; D call uncertain. TRBV23-1 has ORF status, its function being uncertain. V dropped 6 bases and J dropped 4 bases, with 5 bases sitting between them. The CDR3 has 11 residues. The CDR3 nucleotides read TGCGCCAGCAGGTATGCAGATACGCAGTATTTT. This codes for CASRYADTQYF.

This chain joins TRBV5-6 and TRBJ1-5, with 7 positions matching TRBD1. Unmatched junction bases numbered 9, after V lost 0 bases and J lost 0 bases. The CDR3 spans 18 residues. In germline, CDR1 is SGHDT, CDR2 YYEEEE. CDR3 loop: CASSLGARGTHSNQPQHF. The CDR3 DNA reads TGTGCCAGCAGCTTGGGGGCCAGGGGGACCCATAGCAATCAGCCCCAGCATTTT.

The chain couples TRBV10-3 to TRBJ1-2; TRBD1 is a possible D gene (5 bases). Germline V gives CDR1 ENHRY, CDR2 SYGVKD. V lost 7 bases and J lost 4, with 10 bases in between. This CDR3 region has 12 residues. CDR3 residues: CAITRDSYGYTF. CDR3 DNA: TGTGCCATCACGAGGGACTCCTATGGCTACACCTTC.

The chain couples TRBV11-3 to TRBJ2-2; 7 bases map to TRBD2. This CDR3 has 15 amino acids. Trimming removed 1 base from V and 6 bases from J; junction bases left unmatched: 5. Germline lookup yields CDR1 SGHNT and CDR2 YENEEA. The CDR3 DNA follows: TGTGCCAGCAGCTTAGGCGGGAGCGGGCCCGGGGAGCTGTTTTTT. Its protein product is CASSLGGSGPGELFF.

The chain links TRBV9 to TRBJ2-2; 7 bases line up with TRBD2. CDR1 and CDR2 (germline): SGDLS, YYNGEE. The ends lost 1 base at V and 4 bases at J; junction bases unmatched: 7. This CDR3 contains 16 residues. CDR3 residues: CASSVLGGMSTGELFF. In DNA, the CDR3 is TGTGCCAGCAGCGTATTGGGGGGGATGAGCACCGGGGAGCTGTTTTTT.

This CDR3 is CASSTPSGSLNEQFF. The CDR3 DNA is TGTGCCAGCAGCACCCCTAGCGGGTCTCTCAATGAGCAGTTCTTC. This sequence joins TRBV7-2 and TRBJ2-1; 8 bases align to TRBD2. V lost 5 bases to trimming and J lost 6 bases; unmatched junction nucleotides: 9. From germline, CDR1 is SGHTA and CDR2 FQGNSA. This CDR3 is built from 15 residues.

V usage is TRBV29-1 and J usage is TRBJ2-5, with D tentatively TRBD2 (7 bases). Germline V CDR1 and CDR2: SQVTM, ANQGSEA. The CDR3 runs 16 residues. V lost 7 bases and J 5 bases, leaving 26 bases between the germline ends. The CDR3 nucleotides read TGCAGCGCCGCGACCCTAGGGGGGGCCGGTGGTGAGACCCAGTACTTC. Translation gives CSAATLGGAGGETQYF. Full variable domain (outside the CDR3, taken from reference TRBV29-1 and TRBJ2-5): SAVISQKPSRDICQRGTSLTIQCQVDSQVTMMFWYRQQPGQSLTLIATANQGSEATYESGFVIDKFPISRPNLTFSTLTVSNMSPEDSSIYLCSAATLGGAGGETQYFGPGTRLLVL.

The gene calls are TRBV24-1 and TRBJ2-2, with D possibly TRBD2 on 6 matching bases. Trimming stripped 2 bases from V and 7 bases from J, with 13 bases between. In germline, CDR1 is KGHDR, CDR2 SFDVKD. This CDR3 has 15 amino acids. The chain's CDR3 is CATSDWSGYGGELFF. The CDR3 nucleotides read TGTGCCACCAGTGATTGGAGCGGGTACGGCGGGGAGCTGTTTTTT.

This clone was counted a single time. The V call is TRBV10-2, the J call TRBJ2-7; TRBD1 agrees at 9 bases. With V trimmed by 5 bases and J by 6 bases, 8 bases remained unmatched. CDR1 is WSHSY and CDR2 is SAAADI in the germline V gene. This CDR3 has 14 residues. The CDR3 DNA is TGCGCCAGCAGTTCCGGGACAGGGAATCGCGAGCAGTACTTC. Translation gives CASSSGTGNREQYF.

The chain links TRBV27 to TRBJ2-7; D is undetermined. Germline V lookup: CDR1 MNHEY, CDR2 SMNVEV (reference sequence). V lost 6 bases to trimming and J lost 3 bases, with 12 bases between them. This CDR3 has 13 amino acids. The CDR3 DNA is TGTGCCAGCAGGTACCTGCTCGGCTACGAGCAGTACTTC. It translates to CASRYLLGYEQYF.

The chain is built from TRBV6-5 and TRBJ1-6; 9 bases align to TRBD1. Losses at the gene ends were 2 bases for V and 8 bases for J; bases not matched to a gene: 4. The CDR3 is made up of 15 amino acids. Germline values: CDR1 MNHEY, CDR2 SVGAGI. The CDR3 DNA reads as TGTGCCAGCAGTTACGCGGGACAGGGCGATTCACCCCTCCACTTT. As protein: CASSYAGQGDSPLHF.

The genes are TRBV4-2 and TRBJ1-3; D is ambiguous. V dropped 1 base and J dropped 3 bases, with 13 bases sitting between them. CDR3 size: 16 residues. Germline V gives CDR1 LGHNA, CDR2 YNFKEQ. The CDR3 protein is CASSQGPAADGNTIYF. CDR3 coding DNA: TGTGCCAGCAGCCAAGGACCGGCCGCGGATGGAAACACCATATATTTT.

This chain uses TRBV30 with TRBJ1-3, with D perhaps TRBD1 (5 bases). The CDR3 spans 16 residues. V was pared by 0 bases and J by 0 bases, with 12 bases between. In germline, CDR1 is GTSNPN, CDR2 SVGIG (reference sequence). The CDR3 is CAWSVRRTNSGNTIYF. The CDR3 DNA reads TGTGCCTGGAGTGTACGACGGACAAACTCTGGAAACACCATATATTTT.

The J gene is TRBJ1-3, the V gene TRBV27; 8 nucleotides line up with TRBD1. The CDR3 extends over 14 amino acids. The V gene end was trimmed by 8 bases and the J gene end by 3 bases; junction bases not matched to a gene: 6. The germline V gene has CDR1 MNHEY and CDR2 SMNVEV (reference sequence). The CDR3 sequence is CASGPTGVGNTIYF. CDR3 bases: TGTGCCAGCGGGCCGACAGGGGTTGGAAACACCATATATTTT.

The V call is TRBV9, the J call TRBJ2-1, with a tentative D call TRBD2 (6 bases). Trimming pared 6 bases from V and 2 bases from J, leaving 12 bases between. The CDR3 runs to 14 residues. The germline V gene encodes CDR1 SGDLS and CDR2 YYNGEE. The CDR3 DNA reads as TGTGCCAGCACGGGCTCGGGGGCCTACAATGAGCAGTTCTTC. This codes for CASTGSGAYNEQFF.

This clone has just one count. The chain carries TRBV5-1 and TRBJ2-1, with a weak D call TRBD2 (6 bases). V was shortened by 4 bases and J by 2 bases, with 16 bases between the two germline ends. The CDR3 extends over 16 amino acids. Germline V gives CDR1 SGHRS, CDR2 YFSETQ. CDR3 coding DNA: TGCGCCAGCAGCCAGATTCCTAGCGTCACCTACAATGAGCAGTTCTTC. It codes for CASSQIPSVTYNEQFF. The variable domain in full, completed from reference TRBV5-1 and TRBJ2-1, reads KAGVTQTPRYLIKTRGQQVTLSCSPISGHRSVSWYQQTPGQGLQFLFEYFSETQRNKGNFPGRFSGRQFSNSRSEMNVSTLELGDSALYLCASSQIPSVTYNEQFFGPGTRLTVL.